The rows below give T cell receptor beta chains drawn from one sample of a study of blood T cells in healthy people across ages. TCRdb recomputed calls from the 5' RACE reads with MiXCR, one row per CDR3 protein. The table records about 1.7 million distinct CDR3 sequences, under 30% of them present only once. The sequenced sample consisted of blood. All receptors derive from a woman aged 25 to 39 in good health. Each CDR3 is given with its conserved first and last residue. The D gene is left open where the match is weak. Where a row states a size, it is once, few, many or the class of an expanded clone; other rows omit it.

>TRBD1|TRBV25-1|TRBJ1-2|few
TGTGCCAGCAGTGAATATCGGACAGGGGTTGGGGCCTATGGCTACACCTTC
CASSEYRTGVGAYGYTF
>TRBD1|TRBV5-1|TRBJ1-5|.
TGCGCCAGCAGCTTGCAACCGACAGGGACGGCGGATCAGCCCCAGCATTTT
CASSLQPTGTADQPQHF
>.|TRBV5-1|TRBJ1-1|few
TGCGCCAGCAAAGAGGGGGGGCCGGGGAACACTGAAGCTTTCTTT
CASKEGGPGNTEAFF
>TRBD2|TRBV6-6|TRBJ2-4|many
TGTGCCAGCAGTTCTAGCGGTCTGGGGGAAAACATTCAGTACTTC
CASSSSGLGENIQYF
>.|TRBV18|TRBJ2-6|.
TGTGCCAGCTCACCAGAACGGATCTCTGGGGCCAACGTCCTGACTTTC
CASSPERISGANVLTF
>TRBD1|TRBV10-3|TRBJ1-2|few
TGTGCCATCAGTGTGGGACAGGAGGGCTATGGCTACACCTTC
CAISVGQEGYGYTF
>.|TRBV4-1|TRBJ2-1|many
TGCGCCAGCAGCCAATACTCCAGCTCCTACAATGAGCAGTTCTTC
CASSQYSSSYNEQFF
>TRBD1|TRBV6-4|TRBJ2-7|many
TGTGCCAGCAGTCTTTCCCGGACAGGTTCCTACGAGCAGTACTTC
CASSLSRTGSYEQYF
>.|TRBV6-5|TRBJ1-6|.
TGTGCCACCTCGGACAGAGACAATTCACCCCTCCACTTT
CATSDRDNSPLHF
>.|TRBV9|TRBJ2-5|few
TGTGCCAGCAGCGTATACAGTGACGAAGAGACCCAGTACTTC
CASSVYSDEETQYF
>TRBD2|TRBV6-5|TRBJ2-1|.
TGTGCCAGCAGCCGCGGGAGGGGACCTTACAATGAGCAGTTCTTC
CASSRGRGPYNEQFF
>.|TRBV5-1|TRBJ2-1|many
TGCGCCAGCAGCTTGGAGGGATCCTACAATGAGCAGTTCTTC
CASSLEGSYNEQFF
>TRBD1|TRBV5-5|TRBJ2-7|once
TGTGCCAGCAGCTTATCGGCCGGGACAGTTGGCTACGAGCGGTACTTC
CASSLSAGTVGYERYF
>TRBD2|TRBV7-2|TRBJ2-3|.
TGTGCCAGCAGCTTATCAGCGGGAGAAGCAGATACGCAGTATTTT
CASSLSAGEADTQYF
>.|TRBV12-3/TRBV12-4|TRBJ2-1|few
TGTGCCAGCAGAACAGGGAACAGTTTTCACAATGAGCAGTTCTTC
CASRTGNSFHNEQFF
>TRBD2|TRBV12-5|TRBJ2-5|.
TGTGCTAGTGGTTTGGGGGAGCGGGGGCTCTCTCGGGAGACCCAGTACTTC
CASGLGERGLSRETQYF
>TRBD2|TRBV4-2|TRBJ2-7|.
TGTGCCAGCAGCCAACTGACTAGCGGGAGCTCCGACTCCTACGAGCAGTACTTC
CASSQLTSGSSDSYEQYF
>TRBD1|TRBV4-3|TRBJ2-1|few
TGCGCCAGCAGCCAAGGTAGGGGGCCGATTGAGCAGTTCTTC
CASSQGRGPIEQFF
>.|TRBV5-1|TRBJ2-2|.
TGCGCCAGCAGCTTGTCTACAGGCTACACCGGGGAGCTGTTTTTT
CASSLSTGYTGELFF
>.|TRBV18|TRBJ1-5|.
TGTGCCAGCGCAGACGACGCCAATCAGCCCCAGCATTTT
CASADDANQPQHF
>.|TRBV2|TRBJ1-1|.
TGTGCCAGCAGTGAAGCGAGGATGAACACTGAAGCTTTCTTT
CASSEARMNTEAFF
>.|TRBV19|TRBJ2-7|.
TGTGCCAGTAGTATAGATCTATCAGGGGCCTACGAGCAGTACTTC
CASSIDLSGAYEQYF
>.|TRBV6-1|TRBJ2-5|many
TGTGCCAGCAGAAGAGGGGAGACCCAGTACTTC
CASRRGETQYF
>.|TRBV7-2|TRBJ2-1|few
TGTGCCAGCACCCTATCCGGCAGACACAATGAGCAGTTCTTC
CASTLSGRHNEQFF
>.|TRBV20-1|TRBJ2-6|few
TGCAGTGCTGTCGGGGCTTCCTCTGGGACCAACGTCCTGACTTTC
CSAVGASSGTNVLTF
>TRBD1|TRBV7-9|TRBJ2-1|.
TGTGCCAGCAGCTATTCCAGGGGGCTGGATAATGAGCAGTTCTTC
CASSYSRGLDNEQFF
>TRBD1|TRBV29-1|TRBJ2-5|.
TGCAGCGTTCGGGACAGGGGGGGGCAAGAGACCCAGTACTTC
CSVRDRGGQETQYF
>.|TRBV12-3/TRBV12-4|TRBJ1-5|few
TGTGCCAGCAGCCCTATGAATCAGCCCCAGCATTTT
CASSPMNQPQHF
>.|TRBV9|TRBJ1-5|.
TGTGCCAGCAGCGTAGGGCCAGGGAGGGATCAGCCCCAGCATTTT
CASSVGPGRDQPQHF
>TRBD2|TRBV20-1|TRBJ2-5|many
TGCAGTGTAGGGACTAGCGGGAGGTTAGGGGAAGAGACCCAGTACTTC
CSVGTSGRLGEETQYF